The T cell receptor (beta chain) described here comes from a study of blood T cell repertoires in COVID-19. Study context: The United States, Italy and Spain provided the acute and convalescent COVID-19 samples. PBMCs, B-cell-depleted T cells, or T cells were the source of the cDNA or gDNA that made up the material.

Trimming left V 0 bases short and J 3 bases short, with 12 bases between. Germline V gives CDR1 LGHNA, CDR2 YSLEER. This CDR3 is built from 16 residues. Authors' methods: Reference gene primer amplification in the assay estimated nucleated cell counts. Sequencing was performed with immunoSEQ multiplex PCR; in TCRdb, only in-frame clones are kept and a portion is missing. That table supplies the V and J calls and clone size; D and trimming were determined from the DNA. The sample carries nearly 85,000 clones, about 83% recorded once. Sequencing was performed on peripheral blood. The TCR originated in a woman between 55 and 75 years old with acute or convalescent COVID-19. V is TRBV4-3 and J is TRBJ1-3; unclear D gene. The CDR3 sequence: CASSQEPGDGGNTIYF. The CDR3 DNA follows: TGCGCCAGCAGCCAAGAACCCGGGGATGGTGGAAACACCATATATTTT.